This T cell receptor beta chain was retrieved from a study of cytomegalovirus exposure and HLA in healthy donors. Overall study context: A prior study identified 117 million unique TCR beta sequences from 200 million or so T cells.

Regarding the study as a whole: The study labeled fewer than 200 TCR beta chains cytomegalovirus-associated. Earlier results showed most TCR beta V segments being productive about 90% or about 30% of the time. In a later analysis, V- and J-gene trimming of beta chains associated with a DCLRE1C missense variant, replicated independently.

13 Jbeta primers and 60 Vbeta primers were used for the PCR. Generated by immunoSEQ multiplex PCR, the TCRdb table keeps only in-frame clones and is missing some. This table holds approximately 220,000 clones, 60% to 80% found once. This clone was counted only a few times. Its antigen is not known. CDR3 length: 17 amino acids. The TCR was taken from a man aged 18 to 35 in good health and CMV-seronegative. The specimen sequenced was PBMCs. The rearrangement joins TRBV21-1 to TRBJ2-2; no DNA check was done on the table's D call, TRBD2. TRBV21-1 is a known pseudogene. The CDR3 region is CASSTLAGRLYTGELFF. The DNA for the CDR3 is TGTGCCAGCAGCACACTAGCGGGTCGGTTATACACCGGGGAGCTGTTTTTT.